This T cell receptor beta chain was recorded in a study of identical twins. TCRdb analysed the 5' RACE reads with MiXCR anew, one entry per CDR3 protein. Among roughly 630,000 distinct CDR3 sequences listed, about 7% were seen once. Whole-study findings and limits: Out-of-frame alpha sequences shared by twins showed excess low generation probability. Models came in too low on out-of-frame TCR alpha sharing in monozygotic twins. The study reached conclusions through statistical analysis that was cross-sectional, not following the same donors. A lower insertion count was a feature of abundant cord blood beta clonotypes, with no such feature in memory repertoires.

Many counts were recorded for this clonotype. No antigen is known for it. A further study also used this sample, focusing on yellow fever vaccine responses in identical twins.

The TCR originated in a woman aged 18-29 years in good health. The sample consisted of PBMCs.

CDR3 bases: TGTGCCAGCAGCCCGCGGACAGGGGGCAGCAATCAGCCCCAGCATTTT. It specifies CASSPRTGGSNQPQHF. J is TRBJ1-5 and V is TRBV7-8; 11 bases are shared with TRBD1. The V segment lost 5 bases and the J segment 1 base; nucleotides outside the gene matches: 4. CDR1 is SGHVS and CDR2 is FQNEAQ in the germline V gene. CDR3 length equals 16 residues.